A selection of T cell receptor beta chains follows, all from one sample in a study of circulating CD8 cells and anti-PD-1 response in melanoma. TCRdb passed the reads through MiXCR, listing each CDR3 protein once. The sample includes 650 to 800 distinct CDR3 sequences, 6% to 9% of them seen just once. This material consisted of CD8+ T cells from PBMCs, taken at baseline or after one month of anti-PD-1 therapy (not recorded which). The receptors come from a human donor with melanoma. CDR3s include the opening cysteine and the closing phenylalanine or tryptophan. The order of the fields is clone size, V gene, D gene, J gene, CDR3 DNA, CDR3 protein. A D gene is named only where the DNA matches it firmly. Clone size is not always given. Where it is, it says once, few, many or a class for expanded clones.

size: large; V: TRBV5-6; D: -; J: TRBJ1-1; DNA: TGTGCCAGCAGCTTACGAGGCACTGAAGCTTTCTTT; CDR3: CASSLRGTEAFF
size: large; V: TRBV24-1; D: TRBD2; J: TRBJ2-2; DNA: TGTGCCACCAGTGACCCGGGACTAGCGGGAGATCACACCGGGGAGCTGTTTTTT; CDR3: CATSDPGLAGDHTGELFF
size: large; V: TRBV19; D: -; J: TRBJ2-7; DNA: TGTGCCACAGCCCGGGTTATAGGGCAGGGCGAGGAATCAACCTACGAGCAGTACTTC; CDR3: CATARVIGQGEESTYEQYF
size: medium-sized; V: TRBV4-1; D: TRBD1; J: TRBJ2-1; DNA: TGCGCCAGCAGCCATGGGACAGGGGTTGATGAGCAGTTCTTC; CDR3: CASSHGTGVDEQFF
size: medium-sized; V: TRBV29-1; D: -; J: TRBJ2-1; DNA: TGCAGCGTTGAAGGGGTAGTTCCAGGGCATTTAGTTTCGGATATCCCCTACAATGAGCAGTTCTTC; CDR3: CSVEGVVPGHLVSDIPYNEQFF
size: -; V: TRBV6-1; D: TRBD2; J: TRBJ2-3; DNA: TGTGCCAGTCAGCGGGAGGGCCCAACAGATACGCAGTATTTT; CDR3: CASQREGPTDTQYF
size: medium-sized; V: TRBV5-4; D: -; J: TRBJ1-5; DNA: TGTGCCAGCAGCTTGGATGGGGCACCTACATTATTCAATCAGCCCCAGCATTTT; CDR3: CASSLDGAPTLFNQPQHF
size: -; V: TRBV19; D: -; J: TRBJ1-5; DNA: TGTGCCAGTAGTATGTCAAGGGATAGCAATCAGCCCCAGCATTTT; CDR3: CASSMSRDSNQPQHF
size: large; V: TRBV7-9; D: -; J: TRBJ2-7; DNA: TGTGCCAGCAGCTTAGCCTTTTCCGAGCAGTACTTC; CDR3: CASSLAFSEQYF
size: medium-sized; V: TRBV28; D: TRBD2; J: TRBJ2-1; DNA: TGTGCCAGCAGATCGAGCGGGAGGTGGGTAAATGAGCAGTTCTTC; CDR3: CASRSSGRWVNEQFF
size: large; V: TRBV19; D: TRBD2; J: TRBJ2-1; DNA: TGTGCCAGTAGTATAGACCGGGAAAGGCGGGAGGGCCTCAATGAGCAGTTCTTC; CDR3: CASSIDRERREGLNEQFF
size: medium-sized; V: TRBV6-4; D: -; J: TRBJ2-3; DNA: TGTGCCAGCAGCCGGGCCGACTCGGATACGCAGTATTTT; CDR3: CASSRADSDTQYF
size: large; V: TRBV19; D: TRBD1; J: TRBJ2-7; DNA: TGTGCCAGTAGTCCCGGGACAGGGTACTACGAGCAGTACTTC; CDR3: CASSPGTGYYEQYF